This TCR beta chain appears in the sequencing data of a study of T-cell memory formation after mild COVID-19. This clonotype was found a few times. Its antigen remains unidentified. The TCR alpha and TCR beta cDNA libraries, bearing sample barcodes and UMIs, were generated by 5'RACE using constant-segment primers. TCRdb re-derived calls from the 5' RACE reads in MiXCR, one entry per CDR3 protein. The sample holds some 150,000 distinct CDR3 sequences, over 15% seen once. J gave up 7 bases and V 3 bases, and 4 bases lay outside the gene matches. This CDR3 has 15 amino acids. Germline V lookup: CDR1 SGHKS, CDR2 YYEKEE (reference sequence). Whole-study results and caveats: Contracting CD8+ clones were enriched in EMRA, CD4+ mainly in CM and EM.

The sample taken for sequencing was PBMCs or a T cell subset sorted from them (not recorded which). The chain is built from TRBV5-5 and TRBJ1-6, with 10 bases matching TRBD1. The receptor was derived from an adult woman who had mild COVID-19 (a few samples of this study predate the infection). Cell type and time point are not known. Written as DNA, the CDR3 is TGTGCCAGCAGCTACGGGACAGGGGCGAATTCACCCCTCCACTTT. Protein sequence: CASSYGTGANSPLHF. The entire variable domain, with the rest obtained from reference TRBV5-5 and TRBJ1-6, is as follows: DAGVTQSPTHLIKTRGQQVTLRCSPISGHKSVSWYQQVLGQGPQFIFQYYEKEERGRGNFPDRFSARQFPNYSSELNVNALLLGDSALYLCASSYGTGANSPLHFGNGTRLTVT.